This TCR beta chain derives from a study of naive and memory T cell subsets. Overall study findings and caveats: Naive repertoires, especially CD8, held a few larger clonotypes, possibly memory cells re-expressing CD45RA.

Both TRBC1 and TRBC2 were covered by a beta constant-region primer of two equimolar oligonucleotides. Four rounds of PCR amplified the ligated cDNA using nested alpha and beta constant-region primers plus SP2. TCRdb reprocessed the UMI-ligation and nested PCR reads via MiXCR and lists one record per CDR3 protein. The sample includes 85,000 to 130,000 distinct CDR3 sequences, about 14% seen only once; the top ten take roughly 2.8%. This clonotype was observed at least ten times. Its antigen is unknown. The germline CDR1 and CDR2 sequences are SGHTA and FQGTGA. The CDR3 is made up of 16 amino acids. Trimming stripped 5 bases from V and 1 base from J, with 15 bases between. Separate alpha and beta amplification began at the second PCR step. CMV status came from CD4+ IFNgamma after overnight CMV lysate stimulation. After CD4 positive bead selection, the CD4-negative fraction gave CD8 T cells.

The sample comprised naive CD8+ T cells from blood. The rearrangement uses TRBV7-3 and TRBJ2-1; D is perhaps TRBD1 or TRBD2 (5 bases each). This clonotype was sampled from a human donor in good health. The CDR3 coding sequence is TGTGCCAGCAGCCCCGAGGGGTCCCTTTCCTACAATGAGCAGTTCTTC. This sequence encodes CASSPEGSLSYNEQFF.